Sequencing of this TCR beta chain was carried out in a study of CD8 T cells in ankylosing spondylitis. Overall study results and limits: Certain motif variants had earlier appeared in reactive arthritis synovial fluid and blood. Typical of ankylosing spondylitis blood, it appeared, was a TCR beta motif of eight highly homologous variants.

The table lists this clonotype with many counts. Antigen specificity is unknown. TCRdb re-called the 5' RACE reads with MiXCR, one entry per CDR3 protein. The sample contains around 330,000 distinct CDR3 sequences, 11% of which appear only once. The length of the CDR3 is 13 residues. V was pared by 5 bases and J by 6 bases, with 16 bases between. Germline CDR1 reads SQVTM; CDR2 reads ANQGSEA. V usage is TRBV29-1 and J usage is TRBJ1-2; D ambiguous. The specimen was blood, either unsorted or a sorted T cell fraction (not recorded which). The source of this sequence is a female donor with ankylosing spondylitis or in good health (not recorded which). The CDR3 DNA sequence: TGCAGCGTTCACGTCTCTACCCTCAATGGCTACACCTTC. The encoded protein is CSVHVSTLNGYTF.